This T cell receptor beta chain was recorded in a study of T cell responses to AZD1222 COVID-19 vaccine. Assay used: immunoSEQ multiplex PCR; TCRdb lists only in-frame clones, some missing. The sample lists about 56,000 clones, 70% to 90% occurring once. The table lists this clone with a count of one. The antigen remains unidentified. Trimming took off 4 bases at V and 5 bases at J, with 19 bases between the two ends. CDR1 SGDLS and CDR2 YYNGEE come from the germline V gene. CDR3 size: 15 residues. Notes on the study in general: Baseline seropositives among AZD1222 recipients totaled only five or six. At 160-218 and 743-854, vaccine-associated CD4 TCRs were dominant, and they spanned spike. Donor demographics were predominantly white British with a female majority; clonal diversity may be underestimated.

The origin of this receptor is an adult who received the AZD1222 COVID-19 vaccine. Sequencing was performed on peripheral blood, taken 28 days after the second AZD1222 dose. The chain recombines TRBV9 with TRBJ2-7; D is unclear. The CDR3 DNA reads TGTGCCAGCAGCCCCCTCAATGCGCGCACCGACGAGCAGTACTTC. Translated: CASSPLNARTDEQYF.